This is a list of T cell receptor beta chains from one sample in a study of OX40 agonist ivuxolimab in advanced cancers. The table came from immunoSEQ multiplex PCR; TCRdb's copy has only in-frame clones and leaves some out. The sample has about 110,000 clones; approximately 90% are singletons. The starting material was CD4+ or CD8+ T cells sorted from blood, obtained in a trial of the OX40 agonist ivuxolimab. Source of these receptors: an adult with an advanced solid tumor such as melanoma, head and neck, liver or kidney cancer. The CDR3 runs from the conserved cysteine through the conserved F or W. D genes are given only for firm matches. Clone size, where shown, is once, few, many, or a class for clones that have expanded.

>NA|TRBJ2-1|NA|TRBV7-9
TGTGCCAGCAGCTTAGCACTAACCAGCCCCAATGAGCAGTTCTTC
CASSLALTSPNEQFF
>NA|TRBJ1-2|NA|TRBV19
TGTGCCAGTAGTATAGAGGGACGGCGGCATGGCTACACCTTC
CASSIEGRRHGYTF
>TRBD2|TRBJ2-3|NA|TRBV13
TGTGCCAGCAGCTTAGAATCTAGCGGGAGTAACCTCAACACAGATACGCAGTATTTT
CASSLESSGSNLNTDTQYF
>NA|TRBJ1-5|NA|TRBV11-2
TGTGCCAGCAGCTGGGGGGGAGTCAATAGCAATCAGCCCCAGCATTTT
CASSWGGVNSNQPQHF
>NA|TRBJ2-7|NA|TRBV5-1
TGCGCCAGCAGCTTGTCTGGGACCGGCATCGGCGAGCAGTACTTC
CASSLSGTGIGEQYF
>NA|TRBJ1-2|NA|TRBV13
TGTGCCAGCAGCTCCCTCGGGACAAATTATGGCTACACCTTC
CASSSLGTNYGYTF
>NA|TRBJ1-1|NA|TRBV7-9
TGTGCCAGCAGCTTAGTTGAGAACACTGAAGCTTTCTTT
CASSLVENTEAFF
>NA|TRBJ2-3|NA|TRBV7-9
TGTGCCAGCAGCTTGGTACAGCTTAGCACAGATACGCAGTATTTT
CASSLVQLSTDTQYF
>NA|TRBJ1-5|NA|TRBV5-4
TGTGCCAGCAGCCAAGGGGACACCCCTGAAGAGGATCAGCCCCAGCATTTT
CASSQGDTPEEDQPQHF
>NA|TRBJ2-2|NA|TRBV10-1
TGCGCCAGCAGCCCTCGAATGGGGGACACCGGGGAGCTGTTTTTT
CASSPRMGDTGELFF
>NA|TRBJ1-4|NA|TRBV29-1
TGCAGCGTTGAATCTCGCTCTAATGAAAAACTGTTTTTT
CSVESRSNEKLFF
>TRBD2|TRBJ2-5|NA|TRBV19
TGTGCCAGTAGGAGACTAGCGGGAGGCGGAGAGCAGTACTTC
CASRRLAGGGEQYF
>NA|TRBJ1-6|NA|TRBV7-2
TGTGCCAGCAGCTCCAGGCGAGTGGATTCACCCCTCCACTTT
CASSSRRVDSPLHF
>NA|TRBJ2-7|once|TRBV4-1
TGCGCCAGCAGCCGAGACGGCCCCCTCTACGAGCAGTACTTC
CASSRDGPLYEQYF
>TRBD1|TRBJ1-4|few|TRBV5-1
TGCGCCAGCAGCTTGGCACAGGGGGCAAATGAAAAACTGTTTTTT
CASSLAQGANEKLFF
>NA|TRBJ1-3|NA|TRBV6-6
TGTGCCAGCAGTCAGGAGGCTGGAAACACCATATATTTT
CASSQEAGNTIYF
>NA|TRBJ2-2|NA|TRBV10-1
TGCGCCTCCGCCAGGGTAGTCGCCGGGGAGCTGTTTTTT
CASARVVAGELFF
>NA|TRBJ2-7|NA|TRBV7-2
TGTGCCAGCAGCTTAGGAGACTACGAGCAGTACTTC
CASSLGDYEQYF
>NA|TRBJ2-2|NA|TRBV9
TGTGCCAGCGGACCGGTATCTAGTGCCACCGGGGAGCTGTTTTTT
CASGPVSSATGELFF
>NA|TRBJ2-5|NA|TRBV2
TGTGCCAGCAGTGGCAGCCAAGAGACCCAGTACTTC
CASSGSQETQYF
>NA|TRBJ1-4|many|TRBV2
TGTGCCAGCAGCGGGACAGAAAAACTGTTTTTT
CASSGTEKLFF
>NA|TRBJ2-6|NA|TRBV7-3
TGTGCCAGCCCCCTCATCCCCGTTTCTGGGGCCAACGTCCTGACTTTC
CASPLIPVSGANVLTF
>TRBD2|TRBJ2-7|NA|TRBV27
TGTGCCAGCACCTCGTCCGGGACTAGCGGGTCCTACGAGCAGTACTTC
CASTSSGTSGSYEQYF
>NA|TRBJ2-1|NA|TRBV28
TGTGCCAGCAGTTTGGGCGGGACATGGGCGTGGTTCTTC
CASSLGGTWAWFF
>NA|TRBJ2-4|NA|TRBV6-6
TGTGCCAGCAGTTACAGGGGCAACATTCAGTACTTC
CASSYRGNIQYF
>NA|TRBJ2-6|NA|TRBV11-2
TGTGCCAGCAGCTCCCTCAGGGCCTCGGCGCGAAGGGGGGCCAACGTCCTGACTTTC
CASSSLRASARRGANVLTF
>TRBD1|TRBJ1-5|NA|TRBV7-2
TGTGCCAGCAGTCCAGGACAGGGGAGCAATCAGCCCCAGCATTTT
CASSPGQGSNQPQHF
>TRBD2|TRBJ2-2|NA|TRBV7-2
TGTGCCAGCAGCCCTCATAGCGGGAGAGGAGTGGCCGGGGAGCTGTTTTTT
CASSPHSGRGVAGELFF
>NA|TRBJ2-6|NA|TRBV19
TGTGCCAGTAGTATACTCTCTGGGGCCAACGTCCTGACTTTC
CASSILSGANVLTF
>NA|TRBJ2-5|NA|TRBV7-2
TGTGCCAGCAGCTTAACAGCTCAAGAGACCCAGTACTTC
CASSLTAQETQYF
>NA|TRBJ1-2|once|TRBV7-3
TGTGCCAGCAGCCTCGACCTAGGACTGAATAACTATGGCTACACCTTC
CASSLDLGLNNYGYTF
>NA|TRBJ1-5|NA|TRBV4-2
TGTGCCAGCAGCCAAGCGTTATTTTTTGACGGGGTAGATCAGCCCCAGCATTTT
CASSQALFFDGVDQPQHF
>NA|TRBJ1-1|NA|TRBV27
TGTGCCAGCAACCCCACCTCGGGCACTGAAGCTTTCTTT
CASNPTSGTEAFF
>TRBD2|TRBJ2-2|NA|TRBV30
TGTGCCTGGACGCTTGGACTAGCGGGAGTGGCCGGGGAGCTGTTTTTT
CAWTLGLAGVAGELFF
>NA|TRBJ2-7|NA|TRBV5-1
TGCGCCAGCAGCCCGGGGGACAGCCAATCCTACGAGCAGTACTTC
CASSPGDSQSYEQYF
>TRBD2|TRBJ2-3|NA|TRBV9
TGTGCCAGCAGCGTGGGGACTAGCGGCGGCACAGATACGCAGTATTTT
CASSVGTSGGTDTQYF
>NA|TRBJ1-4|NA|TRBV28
TGTGCCAGCAGCTTGCCTACAGGTTTGAATGAAAAACTGTTTTTT
CASSLPTGLNEKLFF
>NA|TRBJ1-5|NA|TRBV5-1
TGCGCCAGCAGCTTGGAGGGATACGGAGGGAATCAGCCCCAGCATTTT
CASSLEGYGGNQPQHF
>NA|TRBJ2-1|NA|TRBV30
TGTGCCTGGAGTTTGAAAGTGGCCCGCTCCTACAATGAGCAGTTCTTC
CAWSLKVARSYNEQFF
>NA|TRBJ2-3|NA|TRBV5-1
TGCGCCAGCAGACGGGATGAAGCGGACTACCAGGAGCAGTATTTT
CASRRDEADYQEQYF
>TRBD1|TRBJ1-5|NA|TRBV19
TGTGCCAGTCTCAAAAAAAGGGACAGGCTTAATCAGCCCCAGCATTTT
CASLKKRDRLNQPQHF
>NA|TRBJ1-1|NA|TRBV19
TGTGCCAGTAGTGCGGTCAACAGGGCTAACACTGAAGCTTTCTTT
CASSAVNRANTEAFF
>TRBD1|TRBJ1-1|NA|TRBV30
TGTGCCTGGAGTGCCGGGACAGGTGAAACTGAAGCTTTCTTT
CAWSAGTGETEAFF
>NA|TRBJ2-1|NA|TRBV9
TGTGCCAGCAGCGTAGGGACTCCCTCCTACAATGAGCAGTTCTTC
CASSVGTPSYNEQFF
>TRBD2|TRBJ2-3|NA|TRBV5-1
TGCGCCAGCAGCTTAATAGGGCTAGCGGGAGTTAGAGGCACAGATACGCAGTATTTT
CASSLIGLAGVRGTDTQYF
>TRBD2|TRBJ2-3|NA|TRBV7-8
TGTGCCAGCAGCCCGGGACTAGCGGTTATTAGCACAGATACGCAGTATTTT
CASSPGLAVISTDTQYF